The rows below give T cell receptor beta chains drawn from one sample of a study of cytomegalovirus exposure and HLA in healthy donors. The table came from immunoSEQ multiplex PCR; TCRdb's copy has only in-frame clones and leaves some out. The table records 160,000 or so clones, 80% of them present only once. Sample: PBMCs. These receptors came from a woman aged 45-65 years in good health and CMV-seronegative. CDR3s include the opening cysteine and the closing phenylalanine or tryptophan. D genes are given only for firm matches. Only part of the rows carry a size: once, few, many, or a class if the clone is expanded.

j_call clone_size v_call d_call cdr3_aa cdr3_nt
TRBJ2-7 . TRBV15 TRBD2 CATSVPPGLADYEQYF TGTGCCACCAGTGTACCGCCGGGACTAGCGGATTACGAGCAGTACTTC
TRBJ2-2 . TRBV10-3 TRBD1 CAISQGATAGELFF TGTGCCATCAGTCAGGGGGCAACGGCCGGGGAGCTGTTTTTT
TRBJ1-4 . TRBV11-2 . CASSLNTGREKLFF TGTGCCAGCAGCTTAAACACAGGGCGGGAAAAACTGTTTTTT
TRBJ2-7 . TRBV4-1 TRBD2 CASSHQYSGRAYDEQYF TGCGCCAGCAGCCACCAATATAGCGGGAGGGCCTACGACGAGCAGTACTTC
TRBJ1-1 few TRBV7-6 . CASSPARGDEAFF TGTGCCAGCAGCCCCGCCCGGGGGGACGAAGCTTTCTTT
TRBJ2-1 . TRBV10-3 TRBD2 CAISEAASGTTGFF TGTGCCATCAGTGAGGCCGCTAGCGGGACGACTGGGTTCTTC
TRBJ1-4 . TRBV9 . CASSPMSGFIANEKLFF TGTGCCAGCAGCCCAATGTCAGGGTTTATAGCTAATGAAAAACTGTTTTTT
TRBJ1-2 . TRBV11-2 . CASRVTGRYNYGYTF TGTGCCAGCAGGGTAACAGGGCGCTATAACTATGGCTACACCTTC
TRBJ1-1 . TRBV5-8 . CASSLFAGLRRVTEAFF TGTGCCAGCAGCTTGTTTGCGGGGTTACGTCGGGTCACTGAAGCTTTCTTT
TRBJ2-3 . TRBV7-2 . CASSSEQGRGKQYF TGTGCCAGCAGCTCCGAACAGGGGCGGGGAAAGCAGTATTTT
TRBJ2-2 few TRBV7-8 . CASSSTGELFF TGTGCCAGCAGTTCGACCGGGGAGCTGTTTTTT
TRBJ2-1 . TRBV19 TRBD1 CASGKGQGLNEQFF TGTGCCAGTGGCAAAGGACAGGGTCTCAATGAGCAGTTCTTC
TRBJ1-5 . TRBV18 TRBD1 CASSPRDRDQPQHF TGTGCCAGCTCACCCCGGGACAGAGATCAGCCCCAGCATTTT
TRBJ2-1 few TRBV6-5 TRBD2 CASRLGLANEQFF TGTGCCAGCAGACTCGGACTAGCCAATGAGCAGTTCTTC
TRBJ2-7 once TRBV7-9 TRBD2 CASSSVEASGRAYEQYF TGTGCCAGCAGCTCCGTAGAGGCTAGCGGGAGGGCCTACGAGCAGTACTTC
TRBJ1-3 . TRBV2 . CASSESRVTENTIYF TGTGCCAGCAGTGAATCTCGAGTGACAGAAAACACCATATATTTT
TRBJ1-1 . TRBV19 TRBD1 CASSTAGTGSVNTEAFF TGTGCCAGTAGTACCGCCGGGACAGGCTCGGTGAACACTGAAGCTTTCTTT
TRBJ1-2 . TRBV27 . CASTDPRHQGSDYGYTF TGTGCCAGCACCGACCCCCGCCACCAGGGAAGTGACTATGGCTACACCTTC
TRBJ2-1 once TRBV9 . CASSVDFRSYEQFF TGTGCCAGCAGCGTAGATTTCCGTTCCTATGAGCAGTTCTTC
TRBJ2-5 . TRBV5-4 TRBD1 CASSFPRGSLGTQYF TGTGCCAGCAGCTTCCCCAGGGGGTCCCTAGGGACCCAGTACTTC
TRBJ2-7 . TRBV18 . CASSGQHYEQYF TGTGCCAGCTCAGGTCAACACTACGAGCAGTACTTC
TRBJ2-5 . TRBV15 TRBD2 CATSKFGGGGETQYF TGTGCCACCAGCAAGTTTGGAGGCGGGGGGGAGACCCAGTACTTC
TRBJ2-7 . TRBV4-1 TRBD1 CASSSRTGDESSYEQYF TGCGCCAGCAGCTCTCGGACAGGGGACGAAAGCTCCTACGAGCAGTACTTC
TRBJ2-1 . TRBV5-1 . CASSYEPVSTYNEQFF TGCGCCAGCAGCTACGAGCCGGTCTCAACCTACAATGAGCAGTTCTTC
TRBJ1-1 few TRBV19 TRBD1 CASSIGQGYTEAFF TGTGCCAGTAGTATAGGACAGGGTTACACTGAAGCTTTCTTT
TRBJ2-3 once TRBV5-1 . CASSTDSSTDTQYF TGCGCCAGCAGCACGGACAGTAGCACAGATACGCAGTATTTT
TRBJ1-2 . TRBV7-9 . CSSSFTGVQEIYGYTF TGTTCCAGCAGCTTTACTGGGGTACAGGAGATCTATGGCTACACCTTC
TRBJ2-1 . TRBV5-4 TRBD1 CASSLSGDRGYNEQFF TGTGCCAGCAGCTTGTCGGGGGACAGGGGATACAATGAGCAGTTCTTC
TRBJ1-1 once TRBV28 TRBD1 CASSYGDRGRTEAFF TGTGCCAGCAGTTACGGCGACAGGGGAAGGACTGAAGCTTTCTTT
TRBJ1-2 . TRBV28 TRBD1 CASIQSGTGRYGYTF TGTGCCAGCATCCAGTCCGGGACAGGGCGTTATGGCTACACCTTC
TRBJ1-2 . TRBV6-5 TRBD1 CASSYSGQGAGGYTF TGTGCCAGCAGTTACTCGGGACAGGGGGCGGGAGGCTACACCTTC
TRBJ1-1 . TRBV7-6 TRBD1 CASSLHRDRRNTEAFF TGTGCCAGCAGCTTACACCGGGACAGGAGGAACACTGAAGCTTTCTTT
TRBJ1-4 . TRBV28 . CASSLRDEKLFF TGTGCCAGCAGCTTGAGGGATGAAAAACTGTTTTTT
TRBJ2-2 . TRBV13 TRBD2 CASSSRRRGAPGELFF TGTGCCAGCAGCTCCAGACGGCGGGGGGCGCCCGGGGAGCTGTTTTTT
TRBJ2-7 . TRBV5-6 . CASRRDSYEQYF TGTGCCAGCCGCCGGGACTCCTACGAGCAGTACTTC
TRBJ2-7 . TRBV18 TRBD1 CASSHDRAYEQYF TGTGCCAGCTCACACGACAGGGCCTACGAGCAGTACTTC
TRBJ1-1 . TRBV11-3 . CASSPGSSHTEAFF TGTGCCAGCAGCCCAGGGTCCTCCCACACTGAAGCTTTCTTT
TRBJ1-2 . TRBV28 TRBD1 CASSFWDRGMFGYTF TGTGCCAGCAGTTTTTGGGACAGGGGCATGTTTGGCTACACCTTC
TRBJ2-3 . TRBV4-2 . CASSQGKQAGGASDTQYF TGTGCCAGCAGCCAAGGAAAGCAGGCGGGCGGAGCTTCAGATACGCAGTATTTT
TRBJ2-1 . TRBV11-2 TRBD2 CASSFWGLAGQLNGNEQFF TGTGCCAGCAGCTTTTGGGGACTAGCGGGCCAGTTGAACGGTAATGAGCAGTTCTTC
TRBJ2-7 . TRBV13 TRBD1 CASSLRDRGYEQYF TGTGCCAGCAGCCTCCGGGACAGGGGTTACGAGCAGTACTTC
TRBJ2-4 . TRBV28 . CASSPKNIQYF TGTGCCAGCAGCCCGAAAAACATTCAGTACTTC
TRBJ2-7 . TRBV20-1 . CSARTGEQYF TGCAGTGCTAGAACGGGCGAGCAGTACTTC
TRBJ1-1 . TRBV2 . CASSGPSLDTEAFF TGTGCCAGCAGTGGTCCATCCTTAGACACTGAAGCTTTCTTT
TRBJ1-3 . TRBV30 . CAWRRPGLGNTIYF TGTGCCTGGAGGCGACCAGGGCTCGGAAACACCATATATTTT
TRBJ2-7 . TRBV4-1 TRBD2 CASSHKSPSGSSYEQYF TGCGCCAGCAGCCATAAGTCCCCTAGCGGGAGTTCCTACGAGCAGTACTTC
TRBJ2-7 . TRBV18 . CASSPQHLSYEQYF TGTGCCAGCTCACCACAGCATCTCTCCTACGAGCAGTACTTC
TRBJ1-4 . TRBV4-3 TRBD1 CASSWTGANEKLFF TGCGCCAGCAGCTGGACAGGGGCGAATGAAAAACTGTTTTTT
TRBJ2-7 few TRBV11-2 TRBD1 CASSFLTGRFSYEQYF TGTGCCAGCAGCTTTTTGACAGGGCGCTTCTCCTACGAGCAGTACTTC
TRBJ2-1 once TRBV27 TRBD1 CASGTGGESFDEQFF TGTGCCAGTGGGACAGGGGGTGAGAGTTTTGATGAGCAGTTCTTC
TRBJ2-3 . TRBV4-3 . CASSQDLGGYTDTQYF TGCGCCAGCAGCCAAGATCTGGGGGGATACACAGATACGCAGTATTTT
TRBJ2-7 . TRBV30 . CAWSFTGVSYEQYF TGTGCCTGGAGTTTCACAGGTGTCTCCTACGAGCAGTACTTC
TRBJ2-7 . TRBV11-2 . CASRITGGAYEQYF TGTGCCAGCAGAATTACTGGAGGGGCCTACGAGCAGTACTTC
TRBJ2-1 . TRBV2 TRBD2 CASSETSGGGEQFF TGTGCCAGCAGCGAAACTAGCGGGGGGGGTGAGCAGTTCTTC
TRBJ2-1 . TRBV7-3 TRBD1 CASSRPGQGPRNEQFF TGTGCCAGCAGCCGCCCCGGACAGGGACCCCGAAATGAGCAGTTCTTC